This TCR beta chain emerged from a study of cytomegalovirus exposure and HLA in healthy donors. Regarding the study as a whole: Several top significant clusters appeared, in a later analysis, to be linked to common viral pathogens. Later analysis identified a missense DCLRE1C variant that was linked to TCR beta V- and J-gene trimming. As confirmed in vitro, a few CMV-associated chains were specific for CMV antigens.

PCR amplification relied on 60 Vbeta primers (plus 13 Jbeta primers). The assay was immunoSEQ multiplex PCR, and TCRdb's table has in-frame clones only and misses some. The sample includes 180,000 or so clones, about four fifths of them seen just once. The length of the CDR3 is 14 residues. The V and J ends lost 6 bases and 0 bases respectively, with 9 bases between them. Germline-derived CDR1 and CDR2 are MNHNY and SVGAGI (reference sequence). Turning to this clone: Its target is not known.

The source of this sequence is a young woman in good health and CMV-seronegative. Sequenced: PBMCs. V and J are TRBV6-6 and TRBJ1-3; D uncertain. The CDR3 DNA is TGTGCCAGCAGCCTAAAAGACTCTGGAAACACCATATATTTT. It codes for CASSLKDSGNTIYF.